These T cell receptor beta chains were read from a single sample in a study of CD8+ T cells in alopecia areata. TCRdb's copy holds only in-frame clones and misses some; the assay was immunoSEQ multiplex PCR. The table records over 150,000 clones, 56% of them present only once. The sample was CD8+ T cells sorted from blood. The receptors shown here come from a human donor in good health. Each CDR3 is given with its conserved first and last residue. Fields, in order: V gene, clone size, J gene, D gene, CDR3 protein, CDR3 DNA. A D gene is named only where the DNA matches it firmly. Expanded clones get a size class; other rows say once, few or many, or leave the size out.

V gene: TRBV7-2; clone size: .; J gene: TRBJ1-1; D gene: .; CDR3 protein: CASSSSPAFF; CDR3 DNA: TGTGCCAGCAGCTCTTCCCCAGCTTTCTTT
V gene: TRBV5-1; clone size: .; J gene: TRBJ1-1; D gene: .; CDR3 protein: CASSPGRGGTEAFF; CDR3 DNA: TGCGCCAGCAGCCCCGGGCGGGGCGGCACTGAAGCTTTCTTT
V gene: TRBV2; clone size: few; J gene: TRBJ1-6; D gene: .; CDR3 protein: CASTPAGDSPLHF; CDR3 DNA: TGTGCCAGCACCCCAGCAGGGGATTCACCCCTCCACTTT
V gene: TRBV2; clone size: .; J gene: TRBJ1-1; D gene: .; CDR3 protein: CASSVEVLMNTEAFF; CDR3 DNA: TGTGCCAGCAGTGTGGAGGTTCTCATGAACACTGAAGCTTTCTTT
V gene: TRBV5-6; clone size: few; J gene: TRBJ1-4; D gene: .; CDR3 protein: CASSLGSPGEKLFF; CDR3 DNA: TGTGCCAGCAGCCTGGGGAGTCCCGGTGAAAAACTGTTTTTT
V gene: TRBV11-2; clone size: few; J gene: TRBJ2-2; D gene: TRBD1; CDR3 protein: CASSLADRVGAGELFF; CDR3 DNA: TGTGCCAGCAGCTTAGCGGACAGGGTTGGTGCCGGGGAGCTGTTTTTT
V gene: TRBV23-1; clone size: .; J gene: TRBJ1-5; D gene: .; CDR3 protein: CASSQSPGVPSNQPQHF; CDR3 DNA: TGCGCCAGCAGTCAATCGCCAGGGGTCCCTAGCAATCAGCCCCAGCATTTT
V gene: TRBV7-3; clone size: .; J gene: TRBJ2-6; D gene: .; CDR3 protein: CASSPVVGGANVLTF; CDR3 DNA: TGTGCCAGCAGCCCAGTGGTGGGTGGGGCCAACGTCCTGACTTTC
V gene: TRBV7-9; clone size: .; J gene: TRBJ1-2; D gene: .; CDR3 protein: CASSLVSANYGYTF; CDR3 DNA: TGTGCCAGCAGCCTCGTTTCGGCTAACTATGGCTACACCTTC
V gene: TRBV7-9; clone size: few; J gene: TRBJ1-1; D gene: .; CDR3 protein: CASSSGLNTEAFF; CDR3 DNA: TGTGCCAGCAGCTCAGGACTGAACACTGAAGCTTTCTTT